Listed here is a single TCR beta chain. No antigen is known for it. These data originate in a study of vaccination effects on CD4 cells after COVID-19. The study's findings and limits: At late timepoints after vaccination, vaccine- and infection-induced clones shrank markedly.

This CDR3 is 13 amino acids long. Germline V gives CDR1 SGHDT, CDR2 YYEEEE. Unmatched junction bases numbered 3, after V lost 4 bases and J lost 4 bases. Prior to sequencing, the ViraFEST assay stimulated PBMC with viral peptide pools, which expanded the antigen-specific CD4+ T cells. A 10-day culture period preceded the isolation of CD4+ T cells. According to the study, vaccine recipients showed no prior SARS-CoV-2 infection and negative nucleocapsid antibodies. Sequencing was performed with immunoSEQ multiplex PCR; in TCRdb, only in-frame clones are kept and a portion is missing. The top ten clones hold 20% to 25% of a sample with tens of thousands of clones, around 68% of them seen once.

This TCR was recovered from a human donor who received a COVID-19 vaccine. The rearrangement uses TRBV5-6 and TRBJ1-2; 8 bases match TRBD1. The sample in question was CD4+ T cells from PBMCs cultured with SARS-CoV-2 spike peptides, obtained before COVID-19 vaccination. CDR3 residues: CASSITGGYGYTF. In nucleotides, the CDR3 is TGTGCCAGCAGCATCACAGGGGGCTATGGCTACACCTTC.